The sequence of this T cell receptor (beta chain) was determined in a study of shared clonotypes between healthy human individuals. The study's findings and limits: With several donors compared, about 5% of naive CD4 clonotypes were shared.

The junction had 9 bases not matched to a gene; V was cut back by 8 bases and J by 7 bases. In germline, CDR1 is MNHEY, CDR2 SMNVEV (reference sequence). The CDR3 contains 14 residues. CD45RO-negative cells were positively selected for CCR7, leaving out terminally differentiated effector memory CD45RA+ cells. Points on this clone: Its antigen is unknown.

Generated by immunoSEQ multiplex PCR, the TCRdb table keeps only in-frame clones and is missing some. The data hold about 2.2 million clones, with over 85% observed a single time. The chain combines TRBV27 with TRBJ2-7, with TRBD2 matching over 12 bases. This receptor was taken from a man in his late teens or twenties in good health. Some clones in this sample may be carry-over from other donors' samples. The sequencing input was naive CD8+ T cells from PBMCs. CDR3 in amino acids: CASQRLAGVEEQYF. The CDR3 coding sequence is TGTGCCAGCCAACGACTAGCGGGAGTGGAAGAGCAGTACTTC.